One sample yielded the 14 T cell receptor beta chains listed below, sequenced in a study of blood T cell repertoires in COVID-19 (dated by TCRdb to about 2020). Library preparation used the immunoSEQ multiplex PCR assay. Sourced from immuneACCESS, this table was stored by TCRdb with only in-frame sequences that have V and J called. A share of the clones is absent; for the studies checked, an unresolved V gene accounts for under half, and the remainder has no known explanation. This sample lists more than 200,000 clones; around 83% were detected once. The ten largest clones take up about 9% of the sample. The material sequenced was peripheral blood. The receptor source for this set is a man older than 75 with acute or convalescent COVID-19.

This chain joins TRBV24-1 and TRBJ1-1; no definite D call. The ends were cut back, 8 bases at V and 5 bases at J, with 14 bases in the middle. Germline CDR1 KGHDR, CDR2 SFDVKD. The CDR3 runs to 13 residues. The CDR3 DNA is TGTGCCACCAAGGAGGGATGGGGAACTGAAGCTTTCTTT. This sequence encodes CATKEGWGTEAFF.

V is TRBV6-5 and J is TRBJ1-2; perhaps TRBD1 as D (5 bases). Trimming removed 7 bases at V and 3 bases at J, with 12 bases between. The CDR3 runs 13 residues. Germline CDR1 is MNHEY and CDR2 is SVGAGI. This CDR3 reads CASTQGGYYGYTF. CDR3 DNA sequence: TGTGCCAGCACCCAGGGAGGGTACTATGGCTACACCTTC.

The CDR3 sequence: CASRGQGAGNTIYF. In nucleotides, the CDR3 is TGTGCCAGTAGGGGACAGGGGGCAGGAAACACCATATATTTT. The V gene is TRBV19, the J gene TRBJ1-3; 12 nucleotides align to TRBD1. This CDR3 is 14 amino acids long. V was pared by 6 bases and J by 4 bases, with 1 base of the junction left unmatched. Germline V lookup: CDR1 LNHDA, CDR2 SQIVND (reference sequence).

The chain couples TRBV4-1 to TRBJ1-2; 7 bases are shared with TRBD1. Trimming took 2 bases from V and 4 from J; bases not matched to a gene: 13. The CDR3 sequence is 17 residues long. Germline assignment: CDR1 MGHRA and CDR2 YSYEKL. The CDR3 coding sequence is TGCGCCAGCAGCCAACCATATAACAGGGGAATAAGCTATGGCTACACCTTC. Translating it yields CASSQPYNRGISYGYTF.

The chain has TRBV5-1 and TRBJ1-1, with D tentatively TRBD1 (6 bases). V gave up 4 bases and J gave up 0 bases, with 22 bases separating them. CDR3 size: 18 residues. Germline V gene sequence: CDR1 SGHRS, CDR2 YFSETQ. The CDR3 region has the DNA TGCGCCAGCAGCCTGATGGCACAGGGAAAATACCTGAACACTGAAGCTTTCTTT. This translates into CASSLMAQGKYLNTEAFF.

The chain joins TRBV7-2 to TRBJ2-3, with D possibly TRBD1 on 6 matching bases. Germline values: CDR1 SGHTA, CDR2 FQGNSA. V lost 5 bases and J 6 bases, leaving 9 bases between the germline ends. The CDR3 loop spans 12 amino acids. In DNA, the CDR3 is TGTGCCAGCAGCCCAGGGGCGGATACGCAGTATTTT. Its translation is CASSPGADTQYF.

CDR3 DNA: TGTGCCAGCAGCAAAGGGTACAGGGTTGAAAAACTGTTTTTT. Its translation: CASSKGYRVEKLFF. V is TRBV21-1 and J is TRBJ1-4; TRBD1 is the table's D call, not checked against the DNA. TRBV21-1 is reported as a pseudogene. There are 14 residues in the CDR3.

The chain links TRBV4-2 to TRBJ1-4; 9 bases fit TRBD1. The CDR3 extends over 15 amino acids. Trimming at V came to 1 base and at J to 8 bases, leaving 5 bases not matched to a gene. Germline V gene sequence: CDR1 LGHNA, CDR2 YNFKEQ. The DNA of the CDR3 is TGTGCCAGCAGCCAAGGGGACAGGGTGCGAGAAAAACTGTTTTTT. Its protein is CASSQGDRVREKLFF.

The gene calls are TRBV5-8 and TRBJ2-7; D might be TRBD2 (6 bases). The V end lost 1 base, the J end lost 2 bases, and 10 bases lay between the germline ends. CDR1 and CDR2 from the germline V gene are SGHTS and YDEGEE. The CDR3 has 14 residues. As DNA, the CDR3 is TGTGCCAGCAGCTTGCCAGGGAGGACCTACGAGCAGTACTTC. Amino acid sequence: CASSLPGRTYEQYF.

The chain joins TRBV3-1 (or the pseudogene TRBV3-2) to TRBJ1-1, with D maybe TRBD1 (5 bases). V lost 2 bases, J lost 4 bases, and 8 bases lay in between. The CDR3 is 13 amino acids. Germline loops: CDR1 LGHDT, CDR2 YNNKEL (reference sequence). The CDR3 nucleotides read TGTGCCAGCAGCCAATCGGGGGTCACTGAAGCTTTCTTT. Translation: CASSQSGVTEAFF.

This clone was counted only a few times. Written as DNA, the CDR3 is TGTGCCACCAGAGACTCAGGGGGCTCCTACAATGAGCAGTTCTTC. This encodes CATRDSGGSYNEQFF. This chain joins TRBV24-1 and TRBJ2-1; 7 positions match TRBD1. The CDR3 totals 15 residues. Germline values: CDR1 KGHDR, CDR2 SFDVKD. V shed 7 bases, J shed 0 bases, and the junction held 5 bases outside the gene matches.

This rearrangement joins TRBV9 to TRBJ2-1, with 16 bases that match TRBD2. Germline loops: CDR1 SGDLS, CDR2 YYNGEE. CDR3 length: 17 amino acids. Trimming removed 4 bases from V and 8 bases from J; junction bases left unmatched: 9. The CDR3 coding sequence is TGTGCCAGCAGCACCCGCTGGGGGACTAGCGGGGGGGATGAGCAGTTCTTC. It translates to CASSTRWGTSGGDEQFF.

The chain employs TRBV4-1 and TRBJ1-5; D ambiguous. CDR1 and CDR2 (germline): MGHRA, YSYEKL. The CDR3 loop spans 16 amino acids. The V end was cut by 2 bases, the J end by 2 bases, with 13 bases between. CDR3 amino acids: CASSQSSGRGNQPQHF. In DNA, the CDR3 is TGCGCCAGCAGCCAATCCTCGGGGAGAGGCAATCAGCCCCAGCATTTT.

This clone was observed a single time. The chain links TRBV28 to TRBJ2-1, with D possibly matching TRBD2 (6 bases). The CDR3 length is 15 residues. CDR1 and CDR2 from the germline V gene are MDHEN and SYDVKM. Trimming shortened V by 3 bases and J by 4 bases, and 13 bases separated the two germline ends. CDR3 nucleotide sequence: TGTGCCAGCAGTTTTCCTCGGGGGAAATACAATGAGCAGTTCTTC. Its translation is CASSFPRGKYNEQFF.